Below, one TCR beta chain is given with its context. This specimen belongs to a study of blood T cell repertoires in COVID-19. In the study overall: Samples representing acute and convalescent COVID-19 were sourced from the United States, Italy and Spain. From T cells, B-cell-depleted T cells, or PBMCs came the material, which was cDNA or gDNA.

Germline V gene sequence: CDR1 SGHKS, CDR2 YYEKEE (reference sequence). The CDR3 contains 13 residues. V was pared by 4 bases and J by 1 base, with 8 bases between. In the authors' methods: Amplified reference gene primers provided the basis for estimating nucleated cell counts. Data came from immunoSEQ multiplex PCR; TCRdb stores just in-frame clones and leaves some out. V, J and clone size are those of that table, while D and trimming were read from the DNA. This table has under 150,000 clones, more than 80% appearing once. The sample consisted of peripheral blood. The chain combines TRBV5-5 with TRBJ1-2, with unresolved D. The clonotype comes from a woman aged 40 to 50 with acute or convalescent COVID-19. The CDR3 nucleotides read TGTGCCAGCAGCGAGACACATAACTATGGCTACACCTTC. Encoded protein: CASSETHNYGYTF.